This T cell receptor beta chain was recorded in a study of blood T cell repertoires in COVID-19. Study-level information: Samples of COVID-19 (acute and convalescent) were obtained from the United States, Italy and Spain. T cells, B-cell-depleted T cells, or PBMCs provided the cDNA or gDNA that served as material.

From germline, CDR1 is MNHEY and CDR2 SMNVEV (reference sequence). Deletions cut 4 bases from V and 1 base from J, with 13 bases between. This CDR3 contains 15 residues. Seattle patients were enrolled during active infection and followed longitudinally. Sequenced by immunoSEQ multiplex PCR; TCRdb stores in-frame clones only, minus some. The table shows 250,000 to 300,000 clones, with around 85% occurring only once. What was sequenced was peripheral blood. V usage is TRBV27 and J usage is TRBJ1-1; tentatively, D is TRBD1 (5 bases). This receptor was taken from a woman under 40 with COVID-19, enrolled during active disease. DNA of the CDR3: TGTGCCAGCAGTTCGTTAGTCCAGGGGAACACTGAAGCTTTCTTT. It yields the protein CASSSLVQGNTEAFF.